This T cell receptor (beta chain) was profiled in a study of T cell repertoires in cytomegalovirus infection. Study summary: Selected CMV epitopes included recently identified HLA-C-restricted ones as well as well-studied HLA-B-restricted ones. CMV infection and matching HLA type were both indicated by public TCR beta signatures. Study-level points and caveats: HLA-C-restricted CMV-specific TCR beta clonotypes prevailed in the ex vivo response.

TCRdb reanalysed the reads using MiXCR and keeps one entry per CDR3 protein. The sample records some 320,000 distinct CDR3 sequences, 29% being singletons. Germline trimming cut 2 bases from V and 3 bases from J; bases unmatched to any gene: 3. The CDR3 covers 14 residues. CDR1 and CDR2 from the germline V gene are MNHEY and SVGEGT. About this clonotype itself: Its cognate antigen is unknown.

The material was cultured PBMCs, obtained from culture after CMV antigen stimulation. This sequence originates from a human donor in good health (CMV status not recorded). Some clones in this sample may be carry-over from other donors' samples. V gene TRBV6-2 or TRBV6-3 combines with J gene TRBJ1-1; TRBD1 matches 7 bases. This CDR3 reads CASSYRDRYTEAFF. The CDR3, as DNA: TGTGCCAGCAGTTACCGGGACAGATACACTGAAGCTTTCTTT.